A selection of T cell receptor beta chains follows, all from one sample in a study of naive and memory T cell subsets. TCRdb reprocessed the UMI-ligation and nested PCR reads via MiXCR and lists one record per CDR3 protein. Of just over 80,000 distinct CDR3 sequences detected, over 8.5% appear once; the ten largest clones hold 1.2%. The sample taken for sequencing was naive CD8+ T cells from blood. Source of these receptors: a human donor in good health. The CDR3 runs from the conserved cysteine through the conserved F or W. Fields, in order: clone size, V gene, D gene, J gene, CDR3 protein, CDR3 DNA. The D gene is left open where the match is weak. Clone size, where shown, is once, few, many, or a class for clones that have expanded.

clone size: many
V gene: TRBV27
D gene: NA
J gene: TRBJ1-4
CDR3 protein: CASCLRANEKLFF
CDR3 DNA: TGTGCCAGTTGTCTGCGCGCTAATGAAAAACTGTTTTTT

clone size: few
V gene: TRBV13
D gene: TRBD2
J gene: TRBJ2-7
CDR3 protein: CASSTSGRTSYEQYF
CDR3 DNA: TGTGCCAGCAGCACTAGCGGGAGAACGTCCTACGAGCAGTACTTC

clone size: NA
V gene: TRBV6-5
D gene: TRBD1
J gene: TRBJ2-1
CDR3 protein: CASSDDRDTNEQFF
CDR3 DNA: TGTGCCAGCAGCGATGACAGGGATACCAATGAGCAGTTCTTC

clone size: many
V gene: TRBV19
D gene: NA
J gene: TRBJ1-2
CDR3 protein: CASADAPQDYGYTF
CDR3 DNA: TGTGCCAGTGCCGACGCTCCGCAGGACTATGGCTACACCTTC

clone size: NA
V gene: TRBV6-1
D gene: TRBD1
J gene: TRBJ2-7
CDR3 protein: CASTPPVTGGWDEQYF
CDR3 DNA: TGTGCCAGCACCCCCCCGGTGACAGGGGGTTGGGACGAGCAGTACTTC

clone size: few
V gene: TRBV6-8
D gene: NA
J gene: TRBJ2-5
CDR3 protein: CASSFRGNGETQYF
CDR3 DNA: TGTGCCAGCAGTTTCAGGGGCAACGGGGAGACCCAGTACTTC

clone size: NA
V gene: TRBV4-1
D gene: TRBD1
J gene: TRBJ2-7
CDR3 protein: CASSRGTAYEQYF
CDR3 DNA: TGCGCCAGCAGCCGAGGGACAGCTTACGAGCAGTACTTC

clone size: many
V gene: TRBV28
D gene: NA
J gene: TRBJ1-6
CDR3 protein: CASSLSGTQLPLHF
CDR3 DNA: TGTGCCAGCAGTTTATCCGGGACACAATTACCCCTCCACTTT

clone size: NA
V gene: TRBV2
D gene: NA
J gene: TRBJ2-3
CDR3 protein: CASSPSITDTQYF
CDR3 DNA: TGTGCCAGCAGTCCTTCGATCACAGATACGCAGTATTTT

clone size: few
V gene: TRBV10-3
D gene: NA
J gene: TRBJ2-3
CDR3 protein: CASSREGGSTDTQYF
CDR3 DNA: TGTGCCTCCAGCAGAGAGGGTGGTAGCACAGATACGCAGTATTTT

clone size: many
V gene: TRBV19
D gene: TRBD2
J gene: TRBJ2-2
CDR3 protein: CASSFPWTSGIRSGELFF
CDR3 DNA: TGTGCCAGTAGTTTCCCGTGGACTAGCGGGATACGGTCCGGGGAGCTGTTTTTT

clone size: NA
V gene: TRBV3-1
D gene: TRBD2
J gene: TRBJ2-7
CDR3 protein: CASSQESGTSSYEQYF
CDR3 DNA: TGTGCCAGCAGCCAGGAAAGCGGGACGAGCTCCTACGAGCAGTACTTC

clone size: NA
V gene: TRBV4-3
D gene: TRBD1
J gene: TRBJ2-7
CDR3 protein: CASSQERDSIYEQYF
CDR3 DNA: TGCGCCAGCAGCCAAGAAAGGGACAGCATCTACGAGCAGTACTTC

clone size: few
V gene: TRBV10-3
D gene: NA
J gene: TRBJ2-1
CDR3 protein: CAISDNSEEQFF
CDR3 DNA: TGTGCCATCAGTGACAACTCCGAAGAGCAGTTCTTC

clone size: many
V gene: TRBV19
D gene: NA
J gene: TRBJ1-5
CDR3 protein: CASNHRDNQPQHF
CDR3 DNA: TGTGCCAGTAACCACAGGGACAATCAGCCCCAGCATTTT

clone size: few
V gene: TRBV7-2
D gene: NA
J gene: TRBJ2-7
CDR3 protein: CASSLGSLEQYF
CDR3 DNA: TGTGCCAGCAGCTTAGGTAGTCTCGAGCAGTACTTC

clone size: many
V gene: TRBV5-4
D gene: NA
J gene: TRBJ1-3
CDR3 protein: CASSLNADSGNTIYF
CDR3 DNA: TGTGCCAGCAGCTTGAATGCAGACTCTGGAAACACCATATATTTT

clone size: NA
V gene: TRBV14
D gene: TRBD1
J gene: TRBJ2-7
CDR3 protein: CASSSRDSFYEQYF
CDR3 DNA: TGTGCCAGCAGTTCCCGGGACAGCTTCTACGAGCAGTACTTC

clone size: few
V gene: TRBV11-2
D gene: NA
J gene: TRBJ1-5
CDR3 protein: CASSLGGFQPQHF
CDR3 DNA: TGTGCCAGCAGCTTAGGGGGATTTCAGCCCCAGCATTTT

clone size: many
V gene: TRBV5-6
D gene: NA
J gene: TRBJ2-7
CDR3 protein: CASSLGGGDKEQYF
CDR3 DNA: TGTGCCAGCAGCTTGGGTGGAGGGGACAAGGAGCAGTACTTC

clone size: NA
V gene: TRBV12-3/TRBV12-4
D gene: NA
J gene: TRBJ1-5
CDR3 protein: CASSLGAGQPQHF
CDR3 DNA: TGTGCCAGCAGTTTGGGCGCGGGTCAGCCCCAGCATTTT

clone size: few
V gene: TRBV6-5
D gene: NA
J gene: TRBJ2-1
CDR3 protein: CASSYSWAEQFF
CDR3 DNA: TGTGCCAGCAGTTACTCGTGGGCTGAGCAGTTCTTC

clone size: few
V gene: TRBV20-1
D gene: NA
J gene: TRBJ1-2
CDR3 protein: CSARQHGYTF
CDR3 DNA: TGCAGTGCTAGACAGCATGGCTACACCTTC

clone size: NA
V gene: TRBV4-3
D gene: NA
J gene: TRBJ2-7
CDR3 protein: CASSPTTALTNEQYF
CDR3 DNA: TGCGCCAGCAGCCCTACCACGGCCCTTACAAACGAGCAGTACTTC

clone size: many
V gene: TRBV29-1
D gene: TRBD2
J gene: TRBJ2-2
CDR3 protein: CSGRSLAGPNTGELFF
CDR3 DNA: TGCAGCGGACGATCACTAGCGGGGCCGAACACCGGGGAGCTGTTTTTT

clone size: many
V gene: TRBV7-9
D gene: NA
J gene: TRBJ2-3
CDR3 protein: CASLLERYTSTDTQYF
CDR3 DNA: TGTGCCAGCTTACTAGAGCGGTACACTAGCACAGATACGCAGTATTTT

clone size: many
V gene: TRBV12-5
D gene: TRBD2
J gene: TRBJ2-5
CDR3 protein: CASGLAGTSRETQYF
CDR3 DNA: TGTGCTAGTGGTTTGGCTGGGACTAGCCGAGAGACCCAGTACTTC

clone size: NA
V gene: TRBV10-2
D gene: NA
J gene: TRBJ2-7
CDR3 protein: CASSWDTPGYEQYF
CDR3 DNA: TGCGCCAGCAGCTGGGACACTCCCGGTTACGAGCAGTACTTC

clone size: many
V gene: TRBV28
D gene: TRBD2
J gene: TRBJ2-3
CDR3 protein: CASSLLAGEADTQYF
CDR3 DNA: TGTGCCAGCAGTCTACTAGCGGGAGAGGCAGATACGCAGTATTTT

clone size: NA
V gene: TRBV20-1
D gene: NA
J gene: TRBJ2-5
CDR3 protein: CSARDKEGGPHAQTQYF
CDR3 DNA: TGCAGTGCTAGAGATAAGGAGGGGGGGCCCCATGCTCAGACCCAGTACTTC

clone size: many
V gene: TRBV29-1
D gene: NA
J gene: TRBJ2-1
CDR3 protein: CSVEGDLQLSYNEQFF
CDR3 DNA: TGCAGCGTTGAAGGAGACCTACAACTCTCCTACAATGAGCAGTTCTTC

clone size: few
V gene: TRBV6-6
D gene: NA
J gene: TRBJ2-5
CDR3 protein: CASSYEGGLGETQYF
CDR3 DNA: TGTGCCAGCAGTTACGAAGGGGGGCTGGGGGAGACCCAGTACTTC

clone size: NA
V gene: TRBV19
D gene: NA
J gene: TRBJ2-7
CDR3 protein: CASRWADRTTYEQYF
CDR3 DNA: TGTGCCAGTAGATGGGCCGACAGGACAACCTACGAGCAGTACTTC

clone size: many
V gene: TRBV2
D gene: NA
J gene: TRBJ2-1
CDR3 protein: CASSPRDPGGDEQFF
CDR3 DNA: TGTGCCAGCAGCCCCCGGGACCCGGGGGGCGATGAGCAGTTCTTC

clone size: many
V gene: TRBV29-1
D gene: NA
J gene: TRBJ2-2
CDR3 protein: CSVEVVTNTGELFF
CDR3 DNA: TGCAGCGTTGAAGTGGTAACGAACACCGGGGAGCTGTTTTTT

clone size: many
V gene: TRBV4-1
D gene: TRBD2
J gene: TRBJ2-7
CDR3 protein: CASSQGTSGVANEQYF
CDR3 DNA: TGCGCCAGCAGCCAAGGGACTAGCGGGGTGGCTAACGAGCAGTACTTC

clone size: many
V gene: TRBV29-1
D gene: NA
J gene: TRBJ2-1
CDR3 protein: CSVEGARNEQFF
CDR3 DNA: TGCAGCGTTGAAGGGGCTAGGAATGAGCAGTTCTTC

clone size: many
V gene: TRBV7-9
D gene: TRBD1
J gene: TRBJ2-7
CDR3 protein: CASSLGRTGAFSYEQYF
CDR3 DNA: TGTGCCAGCAGCTTAGGACGGACAGGGGCTTTCTCCTACGAGCAGTACTTC

clone size: few
V gene: TRBV6-1
D gene: NA
J gene: TRBJ2-4
CDR3 protein: CASSELGGGKNIQYF
CDR3 DNA: TGTGCCAGCAGTGAATTGGGTGGCGGCAAAAACATTCAGTACTTC

clone size: many
V gene: TRBV15
D gene: NA
J gene: TRBJ2-3
CDR3 protein: CATSRGLSTDTQYF
CDR3 DNA: TGTGCCACCAGCAGAGGACTATCCACAGATACGCAGTATTTT